This TCR beta chain came from a study of blood T cell repertoires in COVID-19. As for the study in general: T cells, B-cell-depleted T cells, or PBMCs provided the cDNA or gDNA that served as material.

The length of the CDR3 is 16 residues. From germline, CDR1 is KGHSH and CDR2 LQKENI. Unmatched junction bases numbered 15, after V lost 6 bases and J lost 5 bases. In the original workflow: Using reference gene primer amplification, nucleated cell counts were estimated. TCRdb's copy holds only in-frame clones and misses some; the assay was immunoSEQ multiplex PCR. V and J calls and clone size are given by that table; D and trimming were obtained from the DNA. The sample lists under 85,000 clones, 84% occurring once. Patients in Seattle were enrolled during active infection, then followed longitudinally.

Specimen: peripheral blood. The V and J genes are TRBV18 and TRBJ1-2; 7 nucleotides agree with TRBD1. This TCR was sampled from a man aged 45-65 years with COVID-19, enrolled during active disease. The CDR3 loop reads CASSPPPGQSFYGYTF. DNA of the CDR3: TGTGCCAGCTCCCCGCCACCGGGACAGTCATTTTATGGCTACACCTTC.